These T cell receptor beta chains were read from a single sample in a study of blood T cell repertoires in COVID-19. The method was immunoSEQ multiplex PCR; TCRdb's version includes in-frame clones alone and lacks a portion of them. The sample carries over 150,000 clones, approximately 79% recorded once. Material for sequencing was peripheral blood. The receptor set was obtained from a woman in her forties or fifties with acute or convalescent COVID-19. The CDR3 runs from the conserved cysteine through the conserved F or W. The D gene is left open where the match is weak. A row's size may be missing; if present it is once, few, many or a size class.

CDR3 protein	CDR3 DNA	V gene	J gene	D gene	clone size
CASSLTRGEQFF	TGTGCCAGCAGCCTAACCCGGGGAGAGCAGTTCTTC	TRBV27	TRBJ2-1	NA	NA
CASSLEPRATDTQYF	TGCGCCAGCAGCTTAGAACCCCGAGCCACAGATACGCAGTATTTT	TRBV5-1	TRBJ2-3	NA	NA
CAWSGEDSPLHF	TGTGCCTGGAGTGGGGAGGATTCACCCCTCCACTTT	TRBV30	TRBJ1-6	NA	NA
CASGLIHREPDTQYF	TGTGCCAGCGGTCTAATCCATAGGGAGCCAGATACGCAGTATTTT	TRBV27	TRBJ2-3	NA	once
CASSLVPGVAKNIQYF	TGTGCCAGCAGCTTGGTGCCAGGGGTTGCCAAAAACATTCAGTACTTC	TRBV5-6	TRBJ2-4	NA	NA
CASSLTRQGYEQYF	TGTGCCAGCAGTTTAACACGACAGGGCTACGAGCAGTACTTC	TRBV28	TRBJ2-7	TRBD1	NA
CASSYVRGPAGYTF	TGTGCCAGCAGTTACGTCAGGGGGCCGGCTGGCTACACCTTC	TRBV6-5	TRBJ1-2	TRBD1	NA
CASSPERGSTGELFF	TGTGCCAGCAGCCCCGAGCGGGGAAGCACCGGGGAGCTGTTTTTT	TRBV7-6	TRBJ2-2	TRBD2	NA
CASRDYSSANTGELFF	TGTGCCAGTAGAGATTACAGTTCCGCGAACACCGGGGAGCTGTTTTTT	TRBV19	TRBJ2-2	NA	few
CASSLKASGQGSYEQYF	TGCGCCAGCAGCTTGAAGGCATCGGGACAGGGGTCCTACGAGCAGTACTTC	TRBV5-1	TRBJ2-7	TRBD1	many
CASSFNYRGQGEAFF	TGTGCCAGCAGTTTTAACTACAGGGGGCAAGGTGAAGCTTTCTTT	TRBV5-4	TRBJ1-1	TRBD1	NA
CASSRLTGTGDHEQYF	TGTGCCAGCAGTCGACTTACCGGGACAGGGGACCACGAGCAGTACTTC	TRBV4-2	TRBJ2-7	TRBD1	NA
CASSRGFSGNTIYF	TGTGCCAGCAGTCGGGGTTTCTCTGGAAACACCATATATTTT	TRBV6-5	TRBJ1-3	NA	once
CASSYSILSRDTEAFF	TGTGCCAGCAGTTACTCTATTTTATCCAGGGACACTGAAGCTTTCTTT	TRBV6-5	TRBJ1-1	NA	NA
CASSLWTGANTGELFF	TGTGCCAGCAGCCTCTGGACAGGGGCCAACACCGGGGAGCTGTTTTTT	TRBV5-6	TRBJ2-2	TRBD1	NA
CASSLAGSANYGYTF	TGTGCCAGCAGCTTAGCCGGGTCAGCCAACTATGGCTACACCTTC	TRBV11-2	TRBJ1-2	NA	NA
CASRNRGETEAFF	TGTGCCAGCAGAAACAGGGGAGAAACTGAAGCTTTCTTT	TRBV28	TRBJ1-1	TRBD1	NA
CASSLEPSKVYGYTF	TGTGCCAGCAGCTTAGAGCCTTCTAAAGTCTATGGCTACACCTTC	TRBV7-2	TRBJ1-2	NA	NA
CSVATGGSSTTGAFF	TGCAGCGTGGCGACAGGGGGCTCGTCTACAACAGGGGCTTTCTTT	TRBV29-1	TRBJ1-1	TRBD1	NA
CASSLVGWTASYNEQFF	TGTGCCAGCAGCTTGGTTGGGTGGACAGCCTCCTACAATGAGCAGTTCTTC	TRBV5-6	TRBJ2-1	NA	NA
CASGASGNTDTQYF	TGTGCCAGCGGGGCTAGCGGGAACACAGATACGCAGTATTTT	TRBV7-9	TRBJ2-3	TRBD2	NA
CASSPTGGFSMNTEAFF	TGTGCCAGCTCACCGACAGGGGGCTTTTCTATGAACACTGAAGCTTTCTTT	TRBV18	TRBJ1-1	TRBD1	NA
CASGGGATGNTIYF	TGTGCCAGTGGGGGGGGCGCGACTGGAAACACCATATATTTT	TRBV19	TRBJ1-3	NA	once
CASSSTSYEQYF	TGTGCCAGCAGTTCCACTTCCTACGAGCAGTACTTC	TRBV6-5	TRBJ2-7	NA	NA
CVVGQGPSSTDTQYF	TGTGTCGTCGGGCAGGGCCCCTCAAGCACAGATACGCAGTATTTT	TRBV11-2	TRBJ2-3	NA	NA
CASSLTSGSSYEQYF	TGCGCCAGCAGCTTAACTAGCGGGTCTTCCTACGAGCAGTACTTC	TRBV5-1	TRBJ2-7	TRBD2	NA
CASSQGLAGYNEQFF	TGTGCCAGCAGCCAAGGACTAGCGGGCTACAATGAGCAGTTCTTC	TRBV14	TRBJ2-1	TRBD2	NA
CASSLEGVNTEAFF	TGTGCCAGCAGCTTAGAAGGAGTGAACACTGAAGCTTTCTTT	TRBV7-2	TRBJ1-1	NA	NA
CASSPTGLDGVLRNEQFF	TGTGCCAGCAGTCCAACCGGACTGGACGGGGTCTTAAGGAATGAGCAGTTCTTC	TRBV25-1	TRBJ2-1	NA	NA
CASSVDSVEDEQYF	TGTGCCAGCAGCGTAGATAGCGTCGAGGATGAGCAGTACTTC	TRBV9	TRBJ2-7	NA	NA
CASSSPMGSGRGLEQFF	TGTGCCAGCAGCTCTCCGATGGGTAGCGGGAGAGGGTTGGAGCAGTTCTTC	TRBV7-2	TRBJ2-1	TRBD2	NA
CASRRTGLTYEQYF	TGTGCCAGCAGGAGGACAGGGCTAACCTACGAGCAGTACTTC	TRBV6-5	TRBJ2-7	TRBD1	few
CASSPTGGVNTEAFF	TGTGCCAGCAGCCCTACAGGGGGTGTTAACACTGAAGCTTTCTTT	TRBV5-4	TRBJ1-1	TRBD1	few
CSARAYGEQFF	TGCAGTGCTAGAGCCTACGGTGAGCAGTTCTTC	TRBV20-1	TRBJ2-1	NA	NA
CASKTGRHRTDTQYF	TGTGCCAGCAAGACAGGGCGACATCGCACAGATACGCAGTATTTT	TRBV27	TRBJ2-3	TRBD1	NA
CASSIKEGTEAFF	TGTGCCAGTAGTATAAAGGAGGGAACTGAAGCTTTCTTT	TRBV19	TRBJ1-1	NA	few
CASSSSTGTGHSPLHF	NA	TRBV6-6	TRBJ1-6	NA	NA
CASTLNGGSSNEQFF	TGTGCCAGCACCCTTAATGGCGGGAGTAGCAATGAGCAGTTCTTC	TRBV7-2	TRBJ2-1	TRBD2	once
CASSLRQGQEEKLFF	TGTGCCAGCAGCCTCAGACAGGGACAGGAGGAAAAACTGTTTTTT	TRBV5-4	TRBJ1-4	TRBD1	NA
CATSAGGQENTEAFF	TGTGCCACCAGCGCAGGGGGACAGGAGAACACTGAAGCTTTCTTT	TRBV15	TRBJ1-1	TRBD1	NA
CASSSSYERESHEQYF	TGTGCCAGCAGTTCCTCTTATGAGCGGGAGTCCCACGAGCAGTACTTC	TRBV28	TRBJ2-7	TRBD2	once
CASSETGGGQPQHF	TGTGCCAGCAGCGAGACAGGGGGCGGACAGCCCCAGCATTTT	TRBV5-6	TRBJ1-5	TRBD1	NA
CASSFRVEPFF	TGTGCCAGCAGCTTCAGGGTGGAACCTTTCTTT	TRBV28	TRBJ1-1	NA	NA
CASKGQGAGELFF	TGTGCCAGCAAAGGTCAGGGGGCCGGGGAGCTGTTTTTT	TRBV2	TRBJ2-2	TRBD1	few
CASSRPPGLAFQETQYF	TGTGCCAGTAGTAGACCCCCGGGACTAGCGTTCCAAGAGACCCAGTACTTC	TRBV19	TRBJ2-5	TRBD2	NA
CASSDGTGYPGELFF	TGTGCCAGCAGCGACGGGACAGGGTATCCCGGGGAGCTGTTTTTT	TRBV5-5	TRBJ2-2	TRBD1	NA
CSVAGQGPIGYTF	TGCAGCGTTGCTGGACAGGGACCAATTGGCTACACCTTC	TRBV29-1	TRBJ1-2	TRBD1	NA
CASSLASRQLSTGELFF	TGTGCTAGCAGCTTAGCGTCGAGACAGCTCAGCACCGGGGAGCTGTTTTTT	TRBV7-7	TRBJ2-2	NA	once
CASGRGTEAFF	TGTGCCAGCGGACGGGGGACTGAAGCTTTCTTT	TRBV12-3/TRBV12-4	TRBJ1-1	NA	NA
CASSSGGQDYGYTF	TGTGCCAGCAGTTCCGGGGGGCAGGACTATGGCTACACCTTC	TRBV28	TRBJ1-2	NA	NA